This T cell receptor (beta chain) was identified during a study of identical twins. Study-wide findings and caveats: Researchers reported weaker excess twin sharing in beta out-of-frame sequences.

As for this clonotype: The antigen remains unidentified.

MiXCR, applied by TCRdb to the 5' RACE reads, yields one record per CDR3 protein. The sample contains approximately 260,000 distinct CDR3 sequences, about 8.5% of which appear only once. The sample was also reused in another study, on yellow fever vaccine responses in identical twins.

This receptor was taken from a young woman in good health. What was sequenced was CD8+ T cells sorted from blood.

The CDR3 region is CSVVGHLSSYEQYF. The DNA of the CDR3 is TGCAGCGTTGTGGGACACCTGTCCAGCTACGAGCAGTACTTC. The chain employs TRBV29-1 and TRBJ2-7, with a weak D call TRBD1 (6 bases). V was pared by 4 bases and J by 3 bases, with 16 bases between. Germline assignment: CDR1 SQVTM and CDR2 ANQGSEA. This CDR3 has 14 residues.